Listed below are T cell receptor beta chains from one sample, sequenced in a study of shared T cell receptors in the human thymus. TCRdb keeps only in-frame clones here, not all; method: immunoSEQ multiplex PCR. The sample yields hundreds of thousands of clones, 80% to 90% seen once. These data were also reused for a study on human thymus T cells.

The sample comprised thymocytes. All receptors derive from a boy younger than two with a congenital heart defect. CDR3s include the opening cysteine and the closing phenylalanine or tryptophan. A D gene is named only where the DNA matches it firmly. Not all rows give a size; the values are once, few, many and, for expanded clones, a class.

>.|TRBV6-5|TRBJ1-3|once
CASSYSTRDFGNTIYF
TGTGCCAGCAGTTACTCGACTAGAGATTTTGGAAACACCATATATTTT
>.|TRBV19|TRBJ1-2|.
CASRGGVNYGYTF
TGTGCCAGTAGGGGGGGGGTTAACTATGGCTACACCTTC
>TRBD1|TRBV15|TRBJ1-6|.
CATSDRVQNSPLHF
TGTGCCACCAGCGACAGGGTACAAAATTCACCCCTCCACTTT
>.|TRBV5-6|TRBJ2-7|few
CASRFTRGDSYEQYF
TGTGCCAGCAGATTTACCCGCGGAGACTCCTACGAGCAGTACTTC
>.|TRBV6-1|TRBJ2-7|.
CASRGGGEGRVEQYF
TGTGCCAGCAGAGGAGGAGGGGAAGGCAGGGTCGAGCAGTACTTC
>.|TRBV7-8|TRBJ2-7|few
CASSFGRNYEQYF
TGTGCCAGCAGCTTTGGCAGAAACTACGAGCAGTACTTC
>TRBD1|TRBV28|TRBJ1-1|.
CASSHSDRGPNTEAFF
TGTGCCAGCAGCCACTCGGACAGGGGGCCGAACACTGAAGCTTTCTTT
>.|TRBV5-1|TRBJ2-5|.
CASSWDLEGETQYF
TGCGCCAGCAGTTGGGACCTGGAGGGGGAGACCCAGTACTTC
>.|TRBV6-5|TRBJ2-7|once
CASSLTANLAYEQYF
TGTGCCAGCAGTTTGACAGCCAACCTGGCCTACGAGCAGTACTTC
>.|TRBV13|TRBJ2-7|.
CASSPRPGSYEQYF
TGTGCCAGCAGCCCTAGGCCGGGCTCCTACGAGCAGTACTTC
>.|TRBV28|TRBJ2-7|.
CASRRTSTYEQYF
TGTGCCAGCAGGAGAACTAGTACCTACGAGCAGTACTTC
>TRBD1|TRBV5-6|TRBJ1-2|.
CASSLGTGRSGYTF
TGTGCCAGCAGCTTGGGGACAGGGCGATCTGGCTACACCTTC
>TRBD2|TRBV11-2|TRBJ2-7|.
CASSLDGTSGSYEQYF
TGTGCCAGCAGCTTAGATGGGACTAGCGGGAGCTACGAGCAGTACTTC
>TRBD1|TRBV4-3|TRBJ2-5|.
CASSPNHSGTGNKETQYF
TGCGCCAGCAGCCCAAACCACTCCGGGACAGGGAATAAAGAGACCCAGTACTTC
>TRBD2|TRBV7-2|TRBJ2-5|once
CASSTRPGRKETQYF
TGTGCCAGCAGCACTCGGCCCGGGAGGAAAGAGACCCAGTACTTC
>TRBD1|TRBV29-1|TRBJ1-1|.
CSVVFDRGNTEAFF
TGCAGCGTTGTTTTCGACAGGGGTAACACTGAAGCTTTCTTT
>TRBD1|TRBV19|TRBJ1-5|few
CASSMKAGGDQPQHF
TGTGCCAGTAGTATGAAGGCAGGGGGCGATCAGCCCCAGCATTTT
>.|TRBV30|TRBJ1-1|.
CAWSVGRDRRTNNEAFF
TGTGCCTGGAGTGTAGGTCGAGACAGGCGCACTAATAATGAAGCTTTCTTT
>.|TRBV6-1|TRBJ1-1|.
CASSEMAASLNTEAFF
TGTGCCAGCAGTGAAATGGCAGCGTCTTTGAACACTGAAGCTTTCTTT
>.|TRBV5-4|TRBJ1-1|.
CASSWEQGNTEAFF
TGTGCCAGCAGCTGGGAACAGGGGAACACTGAAGCTTTCTTT
>TRBD1|TRBV10-3|TRBJ2-7|.
CAISARGSYEQYF
TGTGCCATCAGTGCCAGGGGGTCCTACGAGCAGTACTTC
>TRBD1|TRBV7-9|TRBJ2-7|.
CASSFDRELAYEQYF
TGTGCCAGCAGCTTTGACAGGGAGCTAGCCTACGAGCAGTACTTC
>.|TRBV6-5|TRBJ2-1|.
CASSYTLHVLGNEQFF
TGTGCCAGCAGTTACACCCTCCATGTGCTAGGTAATGAGCAGTTCTTC
>.|TRBV5-8|TRBJ2-7|.
CASTPTGDTGLAEQYF
TGTGCCAGCACCCCGACCGGGGACACCGGCTTGGCCGAGCAGTACTTC
>TRBD1|TRBV6-5|TRBJ2-7|.
CASSLGEQGGEQYF
TGTGCCAGCAGCTTGGGGGAACAGGGGGGCGAGCAGTACTTC
>.|TRBV28|TRBJ2-5|.
CASSLGDETDFQETQYF
TGTGCCAGCAGTTTGGGTGACGAGACAGACTTCCAAGAGACCCAGTACTTC
>.|TRBV29-1|TRBJ1-2|.
CSVETGPNSAGGYTF
TGCAGCGTGGAGACAGGTCCCAATTCCGCCGGCGGCTACACCTTC
>.|TRBV5-1|TRBJ2-1|.
CASSLGSSYEQFF
TGCGCCAGCAGCTTGGGTAGCAGCTATGAGCAGTTCTTC
>.|TRBV15|TRBJ1-2|few
CATSRNLLGRGYTF
TGTGCCACCAGCAGAAACTTACTAGGAAGGGGCTACACCTTC
>TRBD2|TRBV19|TRBJ2-7|.
CASSPSGKDEQYF
TGTGCCAGTAGTCCTAGCGGGAAGGACGAGCAGTACTTC
>TRBD2|TRBV6-5|TRBJ2-3|.
CASRAGGPDTQYF
TGTGCCAGCAGAGCGGGGGGACCAGATACGCAGTATTTT
>.|TRBV4-3|TRBJ1-1|.
CASSQMTGHAFF
TGCGCCAGCAGCCAGATGACAGGCCATGCTTTCTTT
>TRBD1|TRBV7-6|TRBJ1-2|few
CASSLNAGGPGYTF
TGTGCCAGCAGCTTAAATGCAGGGGGTCCTGGCTACACCTTC
>.|TRBV12-5|TRBJ2-7|once
CASGPQDWGYEQYF
TGTGCTAGTGGTCCCCAGGACTGGGGCTACGAGCAGTACTTC
>TRBD1|TRBV4-3|TRBJ1-6|.
CASSQARQGSLFSPLHF
TGCGCCAGCAGCCAAGCCCGACAGGGGAGTTTGTTTTCACCCCTCCACTTT
>.|TRBV14|TRBJ1-1|few
CASSHAGCTEAFF
TGTGCCAGCAGCCACGCGGGTTGCACTGAAGCTTTCTTT
>TRBD2|TRBV7-9|TRBJ2-2|.
CAILPLAENTGELFF
TGTGCCATCCTTCCGCTAGCGGAAAACACCGGGGAGCTGTTTTTT
>.|TRBV28|TRBJ2-7|.
CASTGSYEQYF
TGTGCCAGCACCGGGTCCTACGAGCAGTACTTC
>TRBD2|TRBV14|TRBJ2-7|.
CASSQEGGLAEVYEQYF
TGTGCCAGCAGCCAAGAAGGCGGACTAGCGGAGGTCTACGAGCAGTACTTC
>TRBD2|TRBV10-2|TRBJ2-7|.
CASSVSSGERGLGRNHEQYF
TGCGCCAGCAGTGTATCTAGCGGGGAACGGGGGCTGGGTCGAAACCACGAGCAGTACTTC